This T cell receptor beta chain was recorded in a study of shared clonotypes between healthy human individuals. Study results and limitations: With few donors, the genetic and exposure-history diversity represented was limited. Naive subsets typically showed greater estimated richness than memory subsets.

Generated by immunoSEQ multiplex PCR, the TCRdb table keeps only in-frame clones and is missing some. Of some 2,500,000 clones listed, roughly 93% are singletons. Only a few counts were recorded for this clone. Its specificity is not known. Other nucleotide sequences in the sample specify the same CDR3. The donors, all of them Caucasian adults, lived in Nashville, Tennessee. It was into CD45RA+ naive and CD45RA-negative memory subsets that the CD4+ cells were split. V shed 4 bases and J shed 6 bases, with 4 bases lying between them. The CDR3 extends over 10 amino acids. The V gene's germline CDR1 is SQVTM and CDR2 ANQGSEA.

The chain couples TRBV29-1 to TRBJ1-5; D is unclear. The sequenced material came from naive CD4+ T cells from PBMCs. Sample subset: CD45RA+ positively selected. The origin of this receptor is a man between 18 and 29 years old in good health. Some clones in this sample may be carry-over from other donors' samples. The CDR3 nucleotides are TGCAGCGTTGGGAGTCAGCCCCAGCATTTT. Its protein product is CSVGSQPQHF. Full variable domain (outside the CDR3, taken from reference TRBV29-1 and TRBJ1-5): SAVISQKPSRDICQRGTSLTIQCQVDSQVTMMFWYRQQPGQSLTLIATANQGSEATYESGFVIDKFPISRPNLTFSTLTVSNMSPEDSSIYLCSVGSQPQHFGDGTRLSIL.